This TCR beta chain was identified in a study of OX40 agonist ivuxolimab in advanced cancers. Study observations and caveats: At 0.1 to 3.0 mg/kg and by week 6, CD4+ and CD8+ T cells in the blood had expanded clonally. More expanded clones were seen, on average, in CD8+ T cells than in CD4+.

In regard to this clone: Its target is unknown.

Assay: immunoSEQ multiplex PCR; the TCRdb copy retains only in-frame clones and omits some. The sample lists just under 75,000 clones, approximately 90% occurring once. CDR1 and CDR2 from the germline V gene are SGHVS and FNYEAQ. V lost 5 bases and J 0 bases, leaving 14 bases between the germline ends. The CDR3 loop spans 15 amino acids. The chain has TRBV7-6 and TRBJ2-7; the D gene is possibly TRBD2 (5 bases). The sequenced sample was CD4+ or CD8+ T cells sorted from blood, obtained in a trial of the OX40 agonist ivuxolimab. The clonotype comes from an adult with an advanced solid tumor such as melanoma, head and neck, liver or kidney cancer. Here the CDR3 reads CASSPMDGNSYEQYF. In nucleotides, the CDR3 is TGTGCCAGCAGCCCCATGGACGGGAACTCCTACGAGCAGTACTTC.